The next 19 T cell receptor beta chains were all read from a single sample in a study of T cells in Graves' hyperthyroidism and ophthalmopathy. Researchers took RNA transcripts and amplified the TCR beta CDR3 regions from them. A first-round RT-PCR of the TCR CDR3 used the HTBI primer set. MiXCR was run by TCRdb on the multiplex PCR reads, yielding one entry per CDR3 protein. The table lists around 720,000 distinct CDR3 sequences, around 40% of them singletons. What was sequenced was blood. The receptors derive from a woman in her thirties or forties with Graves' hyperthyroidism.

V usage is TRBV27 and J usage is TRBJ1-2; no clear D gene. The CDR3 totals 13 residues. V was clipped by 6 bases and J by 0 bases, with 8 bases between them. CDR1 MNHEY and CDR2 SMNVEV come from the germline V gene (reference sequence). The CDR3 bases are TGTGCCAGCAGAGGCCCAGCTAACTATGGCTACACCTTC. It codes for CASRGPANYGYTF.

V is TRBV12-3 or TRBV12-4 and J is TRBJ1-2; TRBD1 aligns across 7 bases. V lost 5 bases, J lost 13 bases, and 13 bases stayed unmatched. The CDR3 has 13 residues. CDR3 region: CASSPAHRGRGTF. CDR3 DNA sequence: TGTGCCAGCAGTCCCGCCCACAGGGGCCGTGGCACCTTC.

As concerns this clonotype: The junction differs from germline at one of its ends, possibly a read error. The chain couples TRBV4-1 to TRBJ2-5; D remains ambiguous. The CDR3 totals 13 residues. Per germline, CDR1 MGHRA and CDR2 YSYEKL. The chain's CDR3 is CASSQRKGETQYF. As DNA, the CDR3 is TGCGCTAGCAGCCAACGGAAAGGGGAGACCCAGTACTTC.

With respect to this clonotype: Mismatch with germline at one junction end may stem from a read error. This chain joins TRBV6-5 and TRBJ1-1; no clear D. The CDR3 is 15 amino acids. Germline loops: CDR1 MNHEY, CDR2 SVGAGI. CDR3 protein: CAISEPTGVGTEAFF. In DNA form, the CDR3 reads TGTGCCATCAGTGAGCCGACTGGGGTGGGGACTGAAGCTTTCTTT.

In its sample, this clonotype was seen once. Being one base from a much bigger clone, this may be a read error. The chain has TRBV7-9 and TRBJ2-2; the match to TRBD2 covers 12 bases. The CDR3 spans 15 residues. V lost 8 bases to trimming and J lost 7 bases; unmatched junction nucleotides: 8. The germline gives CDR1 SEHNR, CDR2 FQNEAQ (reference sequence). The CDR3 DNA reads as TGTGCCAGCGGCTCGACTAGCGGGAGTGGCGGGGAGCTGTTTTTT. This codes for CASGSTSGSGGELFF.

This clonotype occurred a few times. The CDR3 loop reads CASSLDGTSGGAGDTQYF. The CDR3 DNA follows: TGTGCCAGCAGCTTGGATGGGACTAGCGGGGGGGCGGGAGATACGCAGTATTTT. This chain links TRBV5-4 with TRBJ2-3; 16 nucleotides line up with TRBD2. CDR3 length: 18 residues. V was pared by 0 bases and J by 5 bases, with 6 bases of the junction left unmatched. Per the germline V gene, CDR1 is SGHNT and CDR2 is YYREEE (reference sequence).

This clonotype came up a few times. The gene calls are TRBV6-5 and TRBJ2-7; perhaps TRBD2 as D (7 bases). Trimming pared 6 bases from V and 5 bases from J, leaving 20 bases between. The CDR3 has 15 residues. CDR1 is MNHEY and CDR2 is SVGAGI in the germline V gene. The CDR3 coding sequence is TGTGCCAGCAGCAGGGGCTCGGGAGGAGTCCACGAGCAGTACTTC. Translation: CASSRGSGGVHEQYF.

Worth noting for this clonotype: A much larger clone sits a single nucleotide away, making a read error possible. This chain links TRBV9 with TRBJ1-6; D not resolved. The CDR3 has 16 amino acids. CDR1 is SGDLS, CDR2 YYNGEE, per germline. The CDR3 is CVSSFGVDSYNSPLHF. CDR3 sequence (DNA): TGTGTCAGCAGCTTCGGGGTGGACTCCTATAATTCACCCCTCCACTTT.

In its sample, this clonotype was seen many times. The chain is built from TRBV11-2 and TRBJ1-2, with 7 bases matching TRBD1. CDR1 SGHAT and CDR2 FQNNGV come from the germline V gene. The J segment lost 7 bases and the V segment lost 3 bases, leaving 11 bases of the junction unmatched. This CDR3 has 15 amino acids. CDR3 amino acids: CASSLSWDSLLGYTF. The CDR3 DNA is TGTGCCAGCAGCTTGTCTTGGGACAGCCTTCTTGGCTACACCTTC.

The chain joins TRBV20-1 to TRBJ1-2, with D perhaps TRBD1 (5 bases). The CDR3 has 13 amino acids. Germline V gene sequence: CDR1 DFQATT, CDR2 SNEGSKA (reference sequence). CDR3 DNA sequence: TGCGGACGAACAGGCCCCGCTAACTATGGCTACACCTTC. It specifies CGRTGPANYGYTF.

This clonotype appeared a few times. CDR3 nucleotide sequence: TGTGCCAGCAGCTCGGTCAGGACAGCTACAGATACGCAGTATTTT. Translating it yields CASSSVRTATDTQYF. The chain recombines TRBV7-2 with TRBJ2-3; D is possibly TRBD1 (6 bases). CDR3 length: 15 residues. Germline CDR1 and CDR2: SGHTA and FQGNSA. The ends were cut back, 4 bases at V and 3 bases at J, with 14 bases in the middle.

Ten or more counts support this clonotype. This chain links TRBV25-1 with TRBJ1-2, with 12 bases fitting TRBD1. The CDR3 has 15 residues. CDR1 is MGHDK and CDR2 is SYGVNS in the germline V gene. The ends lost 3 bases at V and 8 bases at J; junction bases unmatched: 7. CDR3 protein: CASSDPGQGAWGYTF. Written as DNA, the CDR3 is TGTGCCAGCAGTGACCCGGGACAGGGGGCTTGGGGCTACACCTTC.

V is TRBV20-1 and J is TRBJ2-2; 10 positions agree with TRBD1. From germline, CDR1 is DFQATT and CDR2 SNEGSKA (reference sequence). The CDR3 is made up of 15 amino acids. J lost 7 bases, V lost 1 base, and 6 bases had no gene match. DNA of the CDR3: TGCAGTGCTAGAGGGGACAGGGGAATAGGCGGGGAGCTGTTTTTT. Residues: CSARGDRGIGGELFF.

This rearrangement joins TRBV10-3 to TRBJ2-4; perhaps D is TRBD1 or TRBD2 (5 bases each). The germline V gene has CDR1 ENHRY and CDR2 SYGVKD. There are 14 residues in the CDR3. V lost 3 bases and J 7 bases, leaving 13 bases between the germline ends. The CDR3 coding sequence is TGTGCCATCAGTGAAGGCAGGGAGTTGAACATTCAGTACTTC. It yields the protein CAISEGRELNIQYF.

This clonotype was picked up many times. V and J are TRBV7-9 and TRBJ1-1; no definite D call. Trimming cost V 1 base and J 5 bases, with 8 bases left between them. This CDR3 has 13 amino acids. The germline CDR1 and CDR2 sequences are SEHNR and FQNEAQ (reference sequence). This chain's CDR3 is CASSLVSGTEAFF. The CDR3, as DNA: TGTGCCAGCAGCTTAGTTTCGGGGACTGAAGCTTTCTTT.

As DNA, the CDR3 is TGCGCCAGCAGTGACATTCCCTCCAACTATGGCTACACCTTC. As protein: CASSDIPSNYGYTF. This sequence joins TRBV10-2 and TRBJ1-2, with unresolved D. Trimming stripped 3 bases from V and 2 bases from J, with 10 bases between. The CDR3 consists of 14 residues. Germline CDR1 reads WSHSY; CDR2 reads SAAADI.

Notes on this clonotype: A clone one base away is much larger, so this may be a read error. V is TRBV7-9 and J is TRBJ1-1; D remains unclear. V lost 11 bases and J lost 3, with 28 bases in between. Per the germline V gene, CDR1 is SEHNR and CDR2 is FQNEAQ (reference sequence). The length of the CDR3 is 17 residues. The CDR3 here is CAPTSLRREQLDTEAFF. As DNA, the CDR3 is TGTGCCCCGACAAGCCTCAGACGTGAGCAATTGGACACTGAAGCTTTCTTT.

The chain recombines TRBV20-1 with TRBJ1-4, with TRBD1 identical over 10 bases. J lost 0 bases, V lost 3 bases, and 4 bases had no gene match. This CDR3 is built from 16 residues. Germline CDR1 and CDR2: DFQATT and SNEGSKA (reference sequence). The CDR3 DNA sequence: TGCAGTGCTAGTGGGACAGGGGATGCAACTAATGAAAAACTGTTTTTT. Its protein is CSASGTGDATNEKLFF.

The chain is built from TRBV4-3 and TRBJ1-1; D call uncertain. The V and J ends lost 4 bases and 4 bases respectively, with 13 bases between them. Germline values: CDR1 LGHNA, CDR2 YSLEER. The CDR3 runs 14 residues. This CDR3 is CASSPSLRVTEAFF. CDR3 nucleotides: TGCGCCAGCAGCCCCTCCTTACGGGTCACTGAAGCTTTCTTT.